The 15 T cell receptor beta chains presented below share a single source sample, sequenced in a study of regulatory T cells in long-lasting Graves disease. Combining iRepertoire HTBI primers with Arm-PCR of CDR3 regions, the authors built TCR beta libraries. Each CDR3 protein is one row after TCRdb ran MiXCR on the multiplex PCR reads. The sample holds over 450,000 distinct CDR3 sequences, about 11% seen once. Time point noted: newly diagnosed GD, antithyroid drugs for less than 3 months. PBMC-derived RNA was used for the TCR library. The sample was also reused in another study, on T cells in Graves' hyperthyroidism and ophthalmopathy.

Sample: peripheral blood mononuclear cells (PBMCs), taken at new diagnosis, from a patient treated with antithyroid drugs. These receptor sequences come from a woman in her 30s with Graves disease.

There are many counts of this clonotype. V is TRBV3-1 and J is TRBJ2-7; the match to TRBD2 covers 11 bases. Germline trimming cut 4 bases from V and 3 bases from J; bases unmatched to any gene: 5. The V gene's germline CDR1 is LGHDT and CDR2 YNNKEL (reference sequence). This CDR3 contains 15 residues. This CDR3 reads CASSPGLAEDYEQYF. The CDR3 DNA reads TGTGCCAGCAGCCCGGGACTAGCGGAGGACTACGAGCAGTACTTC.

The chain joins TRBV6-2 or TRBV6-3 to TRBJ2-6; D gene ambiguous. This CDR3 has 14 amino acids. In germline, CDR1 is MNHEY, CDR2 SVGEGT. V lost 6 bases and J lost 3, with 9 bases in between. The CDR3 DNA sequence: TGTGCCAGCAGGTTTGGTAGTGGGGCCAACGTCCTGACTTTC. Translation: CASRFGSGANVLTF.

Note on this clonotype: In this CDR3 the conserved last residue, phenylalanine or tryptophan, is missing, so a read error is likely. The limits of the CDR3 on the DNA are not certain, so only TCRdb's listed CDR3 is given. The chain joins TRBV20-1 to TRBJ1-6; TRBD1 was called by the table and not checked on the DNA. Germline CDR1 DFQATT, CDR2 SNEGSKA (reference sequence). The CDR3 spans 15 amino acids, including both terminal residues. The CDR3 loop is CSAREYLGRGSPFHL.

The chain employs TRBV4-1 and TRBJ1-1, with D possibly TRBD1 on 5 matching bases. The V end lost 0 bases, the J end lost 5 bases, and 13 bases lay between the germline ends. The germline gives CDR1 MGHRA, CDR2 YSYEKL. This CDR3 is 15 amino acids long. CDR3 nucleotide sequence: TGCGCCAGCAGCCAAGAGGGACCGAGAAGGACTGAAGCTTTCTTT. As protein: CASSQEGPRRTEAFF.

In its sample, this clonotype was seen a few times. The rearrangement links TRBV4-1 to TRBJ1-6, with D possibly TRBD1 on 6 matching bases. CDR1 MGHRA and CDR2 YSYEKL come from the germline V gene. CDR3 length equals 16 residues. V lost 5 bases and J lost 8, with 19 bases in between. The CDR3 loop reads CASSVGRGQQYSPLHF. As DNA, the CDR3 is TGCGCCAGCAGCGTTGGCCGCGGACAGCAGTATTCACCCCTCCACTTT.

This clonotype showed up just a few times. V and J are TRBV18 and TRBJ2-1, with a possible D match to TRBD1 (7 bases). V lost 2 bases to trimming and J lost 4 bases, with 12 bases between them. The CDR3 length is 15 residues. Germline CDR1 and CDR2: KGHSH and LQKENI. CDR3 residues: CASSPKAGQYNEQFF. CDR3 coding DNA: TGTGCCAGCTCACCAAAGGCGGGACAGTACAATGAGCAGTTCTTC.

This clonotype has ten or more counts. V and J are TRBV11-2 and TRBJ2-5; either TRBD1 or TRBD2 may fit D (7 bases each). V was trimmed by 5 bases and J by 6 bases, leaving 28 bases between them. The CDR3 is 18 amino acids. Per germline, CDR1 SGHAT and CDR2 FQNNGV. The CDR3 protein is CASSTLPLKDREGKTQYF. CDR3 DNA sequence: TGTGCCAGCAGCACCTTACCTCTCAAAGACAGGGAGGGAAAGACCCAGTACTTC.

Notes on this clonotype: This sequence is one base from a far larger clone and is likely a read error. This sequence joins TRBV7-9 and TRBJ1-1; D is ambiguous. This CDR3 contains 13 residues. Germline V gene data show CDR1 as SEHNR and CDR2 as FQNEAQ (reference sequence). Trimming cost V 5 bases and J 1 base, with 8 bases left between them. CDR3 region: CASSIDGNTEAFF. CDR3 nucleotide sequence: TGTGCCAGCAGCATAGACGGGAACACTGAAGCTTTCTTT.

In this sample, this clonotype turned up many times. The CDR3: CASSPPNILYGYTF. CDR3 in DNA: TGTGCCAGCAGTCCTCCCAACATCCTATATGGCTACACCTTC. The gene calls are TRBV28 and TRBJ1-2; D not certain. CDR3 length: 14 amino acids. Germline V gives CDR1 MDHEN, CDR2 SYDVKM. Deletions cut 5 bases from V and 5 bases from J, with 15 bases between.

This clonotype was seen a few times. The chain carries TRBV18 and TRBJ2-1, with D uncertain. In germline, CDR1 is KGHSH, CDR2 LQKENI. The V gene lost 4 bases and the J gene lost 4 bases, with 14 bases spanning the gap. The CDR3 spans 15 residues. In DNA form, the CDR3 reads TGTGCCAGCTCACTAGCTTACGGGCCGTACAATGAGCAGTTCTTC. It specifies CASSLAYGPYNEQFF.

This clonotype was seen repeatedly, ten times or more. CDR3 residues: CASSYSRGVAPHRDSPLHF. The CDR3 coding sequence is TGTGCCAGCAGTTACTCGCGGGGAGTGGCCCCCCATCGGGATTCACCCCTCCACTTT. The rearrangement links TRBV6-5 to TRBJ1-6; D is ambiguous. This CDR3 region has 19 residues. The germline CDR1 and CDR2 sequences are MNHEY and SVGAGI. Trimming took off 0 bases at V and 8 bases at J, with 23 bases between the two ends.

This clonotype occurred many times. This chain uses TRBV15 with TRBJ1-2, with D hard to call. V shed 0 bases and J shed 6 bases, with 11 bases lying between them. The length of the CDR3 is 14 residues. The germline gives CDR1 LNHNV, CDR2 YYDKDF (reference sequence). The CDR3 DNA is TGTGCCACCAGCAGAGATGGCGGGTTGAATGGCTACACCTTC. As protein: CATSRDGGLNGYTF.

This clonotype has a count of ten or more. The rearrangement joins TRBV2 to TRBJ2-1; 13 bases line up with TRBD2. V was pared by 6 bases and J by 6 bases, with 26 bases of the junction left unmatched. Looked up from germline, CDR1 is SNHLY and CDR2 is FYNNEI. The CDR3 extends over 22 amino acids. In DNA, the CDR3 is TGTGCCAGCAGCGGCAGTGGGTCCCTATTGACTAGCGGGAGGCCCTCGGGCAATGAGCAGTTCTTC. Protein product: CASSGSGSLLTSGRPSGNEQFF. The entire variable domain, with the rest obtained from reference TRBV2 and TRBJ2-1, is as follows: EPEVTQTPSHQVTQMGQEVILRCVPISNHLYFYWYRQILGQKVEFLVSFYNNEISEKSEIFDDQFSVERPDGSNFTLKIRSTKLEDSAMYFCASSGSGSLLTSGRPSGNEQFFGPGTRLTVL.

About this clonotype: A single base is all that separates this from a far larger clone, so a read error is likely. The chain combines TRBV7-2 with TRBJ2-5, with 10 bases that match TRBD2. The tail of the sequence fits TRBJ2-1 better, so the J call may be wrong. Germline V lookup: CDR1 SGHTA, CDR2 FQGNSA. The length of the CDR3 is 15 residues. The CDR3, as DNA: TGTGCCAGCAGCTTAGGACTAGCGGGCCCGGACGAGCAGTTCTTC. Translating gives CASSLGLAGPDEQFF.

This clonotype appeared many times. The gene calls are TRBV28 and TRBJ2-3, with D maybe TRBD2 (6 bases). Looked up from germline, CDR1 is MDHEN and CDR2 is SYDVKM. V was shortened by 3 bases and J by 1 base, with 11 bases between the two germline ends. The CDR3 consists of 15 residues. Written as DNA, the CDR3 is TGTGCCAGCAGTTTTGGAGGGGAAGGCACAGATACGCAGTATTTT. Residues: CASSFGGEGTDTQYF.